This T cell receptor beta chain was sequenced in a study of blood T cell repertoires in COVID-19. For the study at large: Samples representing acute and convalescent COVID-19 were sourced from the United States, Italy and Spain. PBMCs, B-cell-depleted T cells, or T cells provided the cDNA or gDNA that made up the material.

This clone showed up just a few times. CDR1 MDHEN and CDR2 SYDVKM come from the germline V gene. This CDR3 is built from 16 residues. V lost 8 bases and J 0 bases, leaving 20 bases between the germline ends. Study processing details: Reference gene primer amplification in the assay estimated nucleated cell counts. Libraries were prepared by immunoSEQ multiplex PCR; TCRdb keeps only in-frame clonotypes and omits some of them. The V and J calls and the clone size are those of that table, but D and trimming were determined from the DNA. The sample contains about 250,000 clones, approximately 85% of which appear only once. Patients from Seattle were sampled longitudinally, starting during active infection.

The source is a human donor with COVID-19, enrolled during active disease. The donor label of this sample is uncertain. Material: peripheral blood. The V gene is TRBV28, the J gene TRBJ2-7; D is undetermined. The CDR3 DNA sequence: TGTGCCAGCCTGGCTGGTGCGAGGCGTCGCTCCTACGAGCAGTACTTC. As protein: CASLAGARRRSYEQYF.